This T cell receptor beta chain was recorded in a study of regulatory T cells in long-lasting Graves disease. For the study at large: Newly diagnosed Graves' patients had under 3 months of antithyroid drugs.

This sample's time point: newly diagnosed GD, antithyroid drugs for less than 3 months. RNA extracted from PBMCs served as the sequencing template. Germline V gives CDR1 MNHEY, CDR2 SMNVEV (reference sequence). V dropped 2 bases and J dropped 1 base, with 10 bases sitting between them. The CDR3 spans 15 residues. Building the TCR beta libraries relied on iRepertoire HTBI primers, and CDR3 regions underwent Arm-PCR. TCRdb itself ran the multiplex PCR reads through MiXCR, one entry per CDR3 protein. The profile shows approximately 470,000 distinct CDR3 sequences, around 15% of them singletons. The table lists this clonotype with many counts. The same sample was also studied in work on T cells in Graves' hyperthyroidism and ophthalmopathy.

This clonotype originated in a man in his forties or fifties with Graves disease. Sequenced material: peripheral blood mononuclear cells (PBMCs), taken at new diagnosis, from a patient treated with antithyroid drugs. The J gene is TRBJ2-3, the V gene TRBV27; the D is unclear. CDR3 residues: CASSLVGIGTDTQYF. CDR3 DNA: TGTGCCAGCAGTTTAGTGGGAATTGGCACAGATACGCAGTATTTT.